This T cell receptor (beta chain) stems from a study of human T cells and chemical hapten exposure (dated by TCRdb to 2020 to 2022). For the wider study: For sensitization, 2% DPC in acetone was applied to a roughly 2 cm by roughly 2 cm area of upper inner arm skin. Throughout the roughly 23-week study period, patients were also given weekly therapeutic DPC doses on the scalp. Patch testing was performed on the upper back with Finn chambers containing 0.01% DPC, and the patch tests were scored after 6 days according to International Contact Dermatitis Research Group standards. The mostly female patient cohort included alopecia areata with under or over 50% scalp involvement, alopecia totalis and alopecia universalis. Libraries were pooled for sequencing, and variation in per-sample TCR yields was attributed mainly to small differences in library volumes within the pool. In alopecia patients, the study followed how the peripheral blood TCR repertoire changed in vivo over primary and secondary sensitization to diphenylcyclopropenone (DPC), a hapten. Blood was sampled from patients pre-sensitization (week 0) and at 2, 6 and about 24 weeks after DPC sensitization. For TCR sequencing, blood came from over 25 alopecia patients at anywhere from one to four time points (pre-sensitization, 2, 6 and 24 weeks).

The sample's time point label, decoded: patch test 2, 6 weeks after DPC sensitization. This specimen's treatment or condition label, interpreted: therapeutic diphenylcyclopropenone sensitization with weekly scalp DPC. At each patch-test visit, blood was drawn before the patch test was applied. Patients were eligible if aged 18 to 70, diagnosed with alopecia and judged suitable for DPC therapy, and pregnant patients were excluded. Total RNA was extracted from unfractionated whole blood collected in Tempus Blood RNA tubes. Overall study results and their limits: After repeated subsampling, the strength of the expansion versus patch-test correlation and the threshold at which it became significant changed. The number of PT1 expanded TCRs positively correlated with patch test score, significant at thresholds 8, 16 and 32 but not 4. Expanded TCRs formed significantly more large CDR3 similarity clusters than pre-sensitization or healthy control sets, consistent with antigen-driven responses. DPC sensitization did not change the number of TCRs with a frequency above 1 in 1000, and there was no evidence of changes in global repertoire structure. All patients had alopecia, a presumed autoimmune disease, so their immune response might differ from that of healthy individuals.

This clonotype appeared many times. This receptor's antigen is unknown. Per-base qualities were not stored, and no clone one base away is much larger. Library construction relied on RACE. Reads for this sample came from a NextSeq 500. During library preparation, unique molecular identifiers were attached to individual cDNA molecules so that TCRs could be counted in a quantitative, reproducible way. For every blood RNA sample, sequencing covered both the TCR alpha and TCR beta chains. Turning to the authors' computational methods: The median number of TCRs per sample was 85,000 to 100,000, ranging from about 23,224 to 750,000. The Decombinator software suite was used to annotate the V, J and CDR3 of the TCR reads. Every sample was subsampled to the same number of TCRs (28,000) for the PS versus PT1 abundance plots. Expanded TCRs were defined as absent before sensitization and observed at least eight times at the 2-week time point. TCRdb cleaned the public reads at Q25 with fastp, built clones with MiXCR and kept in-frame beta chains. Duplicate CDR3 protein sequences are folded into a single record with the most common DNA and genes. TCRdb, not the original authors, processed these V and J calls. Counted in this sample were under 450,000 distinct CDR3 sequences; about 6% of them appeared once. The top ten constitute around 6% of the sample.

This receptor was identified in a woman under 30 with alopecia areata. Some clones in this sample may be carry-over from other donors' samples. Sequencing was performed on whole blood, taken in connection with sensitization to the hapten diphenylcyclopropenone (DPC).

The DNA reads TGTGCCAGCAGCCAAGTGTCAGATACGCAGTATTTT. This gives the protein CASSQVSDTQYF. The sequence is built from TRBV3-1 and TRBJ2-3; no D segment can be confidently identified. The CDR3 runs 12 residues from the cysteine to the phenylalanine. The entry retains the CDR3 DNA only, 36 bases that are in frame from base 1. V loses 1 base, J loses 4 bases, and the germline ends lie 3 bases apart. Based on the germline V gene (reference sequence), the CDR1 and CDR2 sequences are LGHDT and YNNKEL.